These 26 T cell receptor beta chains originate from one sample sequenced in a study of identical twins. Via MiXCR, TCRdb re-called the 5' RACE reads, giving one row per CDR3 protein. Of 450,000 or so distinct CDR3 sequences listed, under 20% are singletons. The specimen was naive T cells sorted from blood. The receptors originated from a man in his fifties in good health.

In its sample, this clonotype was seen many times. The chain has TRBV7-2 and TRBJ1-4, with 9 bases lining up with TRBD1. CDR1 is SGHTA and CDR2 is FQGNSA in the germline V gene. V lost 5 bases, J lost 3 bases, and 4 bases stayed unmatched. The CDR3 spans 15 residues. CDR3 nucleotides: TGTGCCAGCAGCGTCGGGACAGGGTCTAATGAAAAACTGTTTTTT. This codes for CASSVGTGSNEKLFF.

This clonotype appeared a few times. The genes are TRBV6-1 and TRBJ2-1, with 8 bases matching TRBD2. This CDR3 has 14 amino acids. From germline, CDR1 is MNHNS and CDR2 SASEGT. The V segment lost 7 bases and the J segment 3 bases; nucleotides outside the gene matches: 5. This chain's CDR3 is CASKGTSLYNEQFF. Written as DNA, the CDR3 is TGTGCCAGCAAGGGGACTAGTCTCTACAATGAGCAGTTCTTC.

The V call is TRBV4-3, the J call TRBJ1-1; 9 positions match TRBD1. The CDR3 totals 14 residues. The J segment lost 4 bases and the V segment lost 4 bases, leaving 4 bases of the junction unmatched. Germline assignment: CDR1 LGHNA and CDR2 YSLEER. The CDR3 loop reads CASSLGQGTTEAFF. The CDR3 DNA is TGCGCCAGCAGCCTTGGACAGGGGACCACTGAAGCTTTCTTT.

V is TRBV24-1 and J is TRBJ1-2, with unresolved D. Germline V gene sequence: CDR1 KGHDR, CDR2 SFDVKD. Trimming cost V 5 bases and J 3 bases, with 6 bases left between them. There are 12 residues in the CDR3. CDR3 DNA sequence: TGTGCCACCAGTGCCGGAGACTATGGCTACACCTTC. This codes for CATSAGDYGYTF.

At least ten counts were recorded for this clonotype. CDR3 bases: TGCGCCAGCAGCTTGGGACGGCGGGTGTATAATAATGAAAAACTGTTTTTT. Translating gives CASSLGRRVYNNEKLFF. The gene calls are TRBV5-1 and TRBJ1-4; D uncertain. Trimming took 0 bases from V and 4 from J, leaving 16 bases between them. CDR1 is SGHRS, CDR2 YFSETQ, per germline. The CDR3 runs 17 residues.

This clonotype has ten or more counts. V usage is TRBV25-1 and J usage is TRBJ1-5, with 7 bases matching TRBD1. J was trimmed by 7 bases and V by 3 bases; bases with no gene match: 6. The V gene's germline CDR1 is MGHDK and CDR2 SYGVNS. CDR3 length: 14 amino acids. CDR3: CASSDLGGRQPQHF. CDR3 DNA: TGTGCCAGCAGTGATCTAGGGGGCAGGCAGCCCCAGCATTTT.

This clonotype was recorded only once. The chain couples TRBV4-2 to TRBJ2-7, with 11 bases fitting TRBD2. This CDR3 spans 20 amino acids. V shed 4 bases, J shed 3 bases, and the junction held 20 bases outside the gene matches. CDR1 is LGHNA, CDR2 YNFKEQ, per germline. CDR3 coding DNA: TGTGCCAGCAGCCGACAAGGGGCAAAAACTACTAGCGGGAGTGACTACGAGCAGTACTTC. It specifies CASSRQGAKTTSGSDYEQYF.

V is TRBV10-3 and J is TRBJ1-4, with no clear D. CDR3 length equals 12 residues. Trimming pared 3 bases from V and 5 bases from J, leaving 4 bases between. Germline CDR1 ENHRY, CDR2 SYGVKD. The CDR3 DNA reads as TGTGCCATCAGTGAACAGAATGAAAAACTGTTTTTT. It encodes CAISEQNEKLFF.

V and J are TRBV12-3 or TRBV12-4 and TRBJ2-3, with 11 bases fitting TRBD2. The CDR3 contains 15 residues. Losses at the gene ends were 8 bases for V and 2 bases for J; bases not matched to a gene: 6. Here the CDR3 reads CASGAGLAVTDTQYF. CDR3 bases: TGTGCCAGCGGGGCGGGACTAGCGGTCACAGATACGCAGTATTTT.

This clonotype was recorded at least ten times. The V and J genes are TRBV20-1 and TRBJ2-3; the D is unclear. The V and J ends lost 5 bases and 1 base respectively, with 16 bases between them. The V gene's germline CDR1 is DFQATT and CDR2 SNEGSKA (reference sequence). This CDR3 is built from 15 residues. The DNA of the CDR3 is TGCAGTGCTGCTGCCGGTACAATTCGCACAGATACGCAGTATTTT. Encoded protein: CSAAAGTIRTDTQYF.

The chain is built from TRBV5-1 and TRBJ2-7; D is tentatively TRBD1 or TRBD2 (5 bases each). Germline CDR1 SGHRS, CDR2 YFSETQ. There are 14 residues in the CDR3. V dropped 7 bases and J dropped 6 bases, with 20 bases sitting between them. In nucleotides, the CDR3 is TGCGCCAGCCGGCGACTGGGGGAATACAGCGAGCAGTACTTC. Translation: CASRRLGEYSEQYF.

This clonotype turned up a few times. This chain connects TRBV5-1 to TRBJ2-2, with 9 bases identical to TRBD1. Per germline, CDR1 SGHRS and CDR2 YFSETQ. The CDR3 loop spans 15 amino acids. Losses at the gene ends were 4 bases for V and 5 bases for J; bases not matched to a gene: 6. The CDR3 reads CASSTDRGTTGELFF. The CDR3 coding sequence is TGCGCCAGCAGCACAGACAGGGGGACGACCGGGGAGCTGTTTTTT.

This clonotype was picked up a small number of times. This chain links TRBV11-2 with TRBJ2-7; 9 nucleotides match TRBD1. The CDR3 consists of 17 residues. Germline lookup yields CDR1 SGHAT and CDR2 FQNNGV. With V trimmed by 5 bases and J by 0 bases, 11 bases remained unmatched. This CDR3 reads CASSSFLQGASSYEQYF. CDR3 nucleotides: TGTGCCAGCAGCAGTTTCCTACAGGGGGCCTCCTCCTACGAGCAGTACTTC. Using reference TRBV11-2 and TRBJ2-7 for the parts outside the CDR3, the full variable domain is EAGVAQSPRYKIIEKRQSVAFWCNPISGHATLYWYQQILGQGPKLLIQFQNNGVVDDSQLPKDRFSAERLKGVDSTLKIQPAKLEDSAVYLCASSSFLQGASSYEQYFGPGTRLTVT.

In its sample, this clonotype was seen a few times. The CDR3 region is CSAREFTVSDEQYF. The CDR3 nucleotides are TGCAGTGCTAGGGAATTCACAGTATCGGACGAGCAGTACTTC. The rearrangement joins TRBV20-1 to TRBJ2-7; D gene unclear. The CDR3 has 14 residues. The V and J ends lost 3 bases and 5 bases respectively, with 17 bases between them. The germline gives CDR1 DFQATT, CDR2 SNEGSKA (reference sequence).

The chain carries TRBV20-1 and TRBJ2-1; D gene unclear. The germline V and J ends were trimmed by 0 bases and 14 bases, with 17 bases remaining between them. The CDR3 spans 13 residues. Per the germline V gene, CDR1 is DFQATT and CDR2 is SNEGSKA (reference sequence). The CDR3: CSARDRAPGPKFF. The CDR3 DNA is TGCAGTGCTAGAGATCGAGCGCCCGGGCCGAAGTTCTTC.

The table lists this clonotype with a few counts. This chain connects TRBV12-3 or TRBV12-4 to TRBJ2-3, with 8 bases aligning to TRBD2. V trimming: 6 bases; J trimming: 1 base; junction bases outside the gene matches: 3. The CDR3 is 14 residues long. CDR3 protein: CASRIGGGTDTQYF. The CDR3 bases are TGTGCCAGCAGAATCGGGGGGGGCACAGATACGCAGTATTTT.

The chain is built from TRBV4-1 and TRBJ2-6; D ambiguous. V was pared by 0 bases and J by 0 bases, with 12 bases between. Germline V CDR1 and CDR2: MGHRA, YSYEKL. CDR3 size: 18 residues. The CDR3 DNA reads as TGCGCCAGCAGCCAAGATCTTCGGTTTTACTCTGGGGCCAACGTCCTGACTTTC. It is translated as CASSQDLRFYSGANVLTF.

The rearrangement uses TRBV10-3 and TRBJ2-1, with 10 positions matching TRBD1. Germline lookup yields CDR1 ENHRY and CDR2 SYGVKD. J lost 3 bases, V lost 6 bases, and 5 bases had no gene match. There are 15 residues in the CDR3. CDR3 loop: CAIRGGTGDYNEQFF. In nucleotides, the CDR3 is TGTGCCATCAGGGGCGGGACAGGGGACTACAATGAGCAGTTCTTC.

The chain links TRBV6-2 or TRBV6-3 to TRBJ1-6, with D possibly matching TRBD1 (5 bases). Trimming cost V 6 bases and J 0 bases, with 15 bases left between them. The CDR3 totals 17 residues. Germline V lookup: CDR1 MNHEY, CDR2 SVGEGT. CDR3 in amino acids: CASRTGGRSSYNSPLHF. The CDR3 DNA sequence: TGTGCCAGCAGGACGGGGGGGAGGAGCTCCTATAATTCACCCCTCCACTTT.

The genes are TRBV29-1 and TRBJ1-5, with D uncertain. Germline CDR1 reads SQVTM; CDR2 reads ANQGSEA. The CDR3 runs 8 residues. V gave up 4 bases and J gave up 11 bases, with 3 bases separating them. The DNA of the CDR3 is TGCAGCGTTGTTTCCCAGCATTTT. It codes for CSVVSQHF. Looking up the rest from reference TRBV29-1 and TRBJ1-5 gives the full variable domain: SAVISQKPSRDICQRGTSLTIQCQVDSQVTMMFWYRQQPGQSLTLIATANQGSEATYESGFVIDKFPISRPNLTFSTLTVSNMSPEDSSIYLCSVVSQHFGDGTRLSIL.

In the case of this clonotype: Germline is not matched at one junction end, which may reflect a read error. The chain has TRBV7-6 and TRBJ2-1; the D call may be TRBD1 or TRBD2 (5 bases each). The CDR3 consists of 16 residues. Germline V gene data show CDR1 as SGHVS and CDR2 as FNYEAQ. CDR3 DNA sequence: TGTGCCAGCAGCCTAGCCGGGGCAGATGGCTACAATGAGCAGTTCTTC. Translating gives CASSLAGADGYNEQFF. Full variable domain (outside the CDR3, taken from reference TRBV7-6 and TRBJ2-1): GAGVSQSPRYKVTKRGQDVALRCDPISGHVSLYWYRQALGQGPEFLTYFNYEAQQDKSGLPNDRFSAERPEGSISTLTIQRTEQRDSAMYRCASSLAGADGYNEQFFGPGTRLTVL.

This clonotype was detected a few times. This chain connects TRBV14 to TRBJ2-1, with D possibly being TRBD2 (5 bases). CDR1 is SGHDN, CDR2 FVKESK, per germline. The CDR3 length is 15 residues. Trimming shortened V by 1 base and J by 6 bases, and 13 bases separated the two germline ends. DNA of the CDR3: TGTGCCAGCAGCCAAGGCTTCGCTAGCAGCAATGAGCAGTTCTTC. Amino acid sequence: CASSQGFASSNEQFF.

The V gene is TRBV6-4, the J gene TRBJ2-1; 10 bases are shared with TRBD1. This CDR3 contains 16 residues. CDR1 is MRHNA, CDR2 SNTAGT, per germline. V lost 0 bases and J lost 6; bases outside the gene matches: 5. The CDR3: CASSDSGTGDLNEQFF. The CDR3 DNA sequence: TGTGCCAGCAGTGACTCGGGGACAGGGGACCTCAATGAGCAGTTCTTC.

The table lists this clonotype with a few counts. The J gene is TRBJ2-5, the V gene TRBV7-2; no reliable D call. Germline assignment: CDR1 SGHTA and CDR2 FQGNSA. V lost 7 bases to trimming and J lost 7 bases, with 16 bases between them. The CDR3 length is 13 residues. CDR3 DNA sequence: TGTGCCAGCAATCTTGGGATAAAGGGGACCCAGTACTTC. Translation gives CASNLGIKGTQYF.

This clonotype occurred many times. The chain is built from TRBV10-3 and TRBJ2-7; the match to TRBD1 covers 7 bases. The CDR3 extends over 15 amino acids. The germline CDR1 and CDR2 sequences are ENHRY and SYGVKD. J lost 6 bases, V lost 6 bases, and 14 bases had no gene match. In nucleotides, the CDR3 is TGTGCCATCAGGCACCGGGACAGCCTACGGATCGAGCAGTACTTC. It translates to CAIRHRDSLRIEQYF.

At least ten counts were recorded for this clonotype. The J gene is TRBJ2-1, the V gene TRBV10-3; 7 positions match TRBD2. V gave up 11 bases and J gave up 5 bases; unmatched junction bases: 18. This CDR3 spans 16 amino acids. Germline V gives CDR1 ENHRY, CDR2 SYGVKD. CDR3 sequence reads: CALKSGEGIGNNEQFF. The CDR3 coding sequence is TGTGCCCTAAAATCGGGGGAGGGCATCGGGAACAATGAGCAGTTCTTC.